Listed below are T cell receptor beta chains from one sample, sequenced in a study of T cells in Graves' hyperthyroidism and ophthalmopathy. TCRdb re-derived calls from the multiplex PCR reads in MiXCR, one entry per CDR3 protein. The table has 540,000 or so distinct CDR3 sequences, roughly 50% seen once; the top ten hold 19%. The sequenced sample was peripheral blood or thyroid tissue (not recorded which). These receptors came from an adult woman with Graves' disease, either hyperthyroidism or ophthalmopathy (not recorded which). Each CDR3 is given with its conserved first and last residue. The D gene is left open where the match is weak. Not every row has a clone size; where given, it reads once, few, many or a size class.

TRBV7-6,NA,TRBJ1-4,NA,TGTGTCAGCAGGTCGGGTGACCCTAATGAAAAACTGTTTTTT,CVSRSGDPNEKLFF
TRBV7-2,NA,TRBJ2-5,NA,TGTGCCAGCAGCTTAGGGACAGCTCGCGAGACCCAGTACTTC,CASSLGTARETQYF
TRBV7-2,few,TRBJ2-7,TRBD1,TGTGCCATCAGTCCGGGACAGGGGGCGTACGAGCAGTACTTC,CAISPGQGAYEQYF
TRBV6-6,many,TRBJ1-5,NA,TGTGCCAGTAGATTCGTGGGAGGCAATCAGCCCCAGCATTTT,CASRFVGGNQPQHF
TRBV7-9,NA,TRBJ2-1,NA,TGTGCCAGCAGCTTAGGCGTGGAGAGCTCCTACAATGAGCAGTTCTTC,CASSLGVESSYNEQFF
TRBV7-2,many,TRBJ2-5,NA,TGTGCCAGCAGCTTTATCGTAGGGGAGGCGGAGACCCAGTACTTC,CASSFIVGEAETQYF
TRBV7-3,many,TRBJ1-1,NA,TGTGCCAGCAGTAAGGGGGGCGACACTGAAGCTTTCTTT,CASSKGGDTEAFF
TRBV18,few,TRBJ2-7,TRBD2,TGTGCCAGCTCACAGAGGACTAGCGGGAGTAACGAGCAGTACTTC,CASSQRTSGSNEQYF
TRBV24-1,once,TRBJ2-5,NA,TGTGCCACCAGTGATTCTCAGGGGTATCAAGAGACCCAGTACTTC,CATSDSQGYQETQYF
TRBV29-1,many,TRBJ2-6,NA,TGCAGCGTAGCCCTGGAACGCTCTGGGGCCAACGTCCTGACTTTC,CSVALERSGANVLTF
TRBV10-3,many,TRBJ2-6,NA,TGTGCCATTGCCAACGTCCTGACTTTC,CAIANVLTF
TRBV2,NA,TRBJ1-3,TRBD1,TGTGCCAGCAGTTACTGGGACAGCTCTGGAAACACCATATATTTT,CASSYWDSSGNTIYF
TRBV12-5,NA,TRBJ2-5,TRBD2,TGTGCTAGTGGTCCCCCCCTAGCGGGAGCACGAGAGACCCAGTACTTC,CASGPPLAGARETQYF
TRBV9,NA,TRBJ2-5,TRBD2,TGTGCCAGCAGCGTAGAGGGAGGGCCGGGAGAGACCCAGTACTTC,CASSVEGGPGETQYF
TRBV27,NA,TRBJ2-7,NA,TGTGCCAGCAGTCCCGTTGGGGAAACCTACGAGCAGTACTTC,CASSPVGETYEQYF
TRBV7-8,many,TRBJ2-7,NA,TGTGCCAGCAGCCGGGGGCTAGATCCGGGCGAGCAGTACTTC,CASSRGLDPGEQYF
TRBV4-1,many,TRBJ1-5,NA,TGCGCCAGCAGCCAAGTGCTATATTCAGGGCCCCAGCATTTT,CASSQVLYSGPQHF
TRBV28,few,TRBJ1-5,NA,TGTGCCAGCAGTTTTGTGGACAGAAGCAATCAGCCCCAGCATTTT,CASSFVDRSNQPQHF
TRBV7-9,many,TRBJ1-3,NA,TGTGCCAGCAGCAAAAGAGGGACTGGAAACACCATATATTTT,CASSKRGTGNTIYF
TRBV10-3,NA,TRBJ1-1,NA,TGTGCCATCAGTATTGAGAGATCCGGTGACACTGAAGCTTTCTTT,CAISIERSGDTEAFF
TRBV7-2,few,TRBJ2-3,NA,TGTGCCAGCAGCTTCGACCCCTGGGGCCGCACAGATACGCAGTATTTT,CASSFDPWGRTDTQYF
TRBV18,few,TRBJ1-2,NA,TGTGCCAGCTCACCAGGGGAAGAGGGCGGCTACACCTTC,CASSPGEEGGYTF
TRBV7-9,NA,TRBJ2-7,TRBD1,TGTGCCGGCAGTCGGGACAGTGTCCTCTACGAGCAGTACTTC,CAGSRDSVLYEQYF
TRBV20-1,NA,TRBJ1-3,NA,TGCAGTGCTGACAGGAGGTCCTATGGCTACACCATATATTTT,CSADRRSYGYTIYF
TRBV5-1,many,TRBJ2-2,NA,TGCGCCAGCAGCCCACCCAGTGGGACCGGGGAGCTGTTTTTT,CASSPPSGTGELFF
TRBV10-3,NA,TRBJ1-5,NA,TGTGCCATCGGCCGGGAAATGAGTCAGCCCCAGCATTTT,CAIGREMSQPQHF
TRBV20-1,many,TRBJ2-7,TRBD2,TGCAGTGCTAGACTGACTAGCGGGAGGGCCCTACCCAACGAGCAGTACTTC,CSARLTSGRALPNEQYF
TRBV2,NA,TRBJ2-5,NA,TGTGCCAGCAGTGAACAGTTAGGGCAGCCCCAGTACTTC,CASSEQLGQPQYF
TRBV4-3,few,TRBJ1-2,NA,TGCGCCAGCAGCCTCCGGGACAAGTCTAACTATGGCTACACCTTC,CASSLRDKSNYGYTF
TRBV28,NA,TRBJ1-1,NA,TGTGCCAGCAGTCCCAAGCCCCATGAAGACACTGAAGCTTTCTTT,CASSPKPHEDTEAFF
TRBV7-2,NA,TRBJ2-5,NA,TGTGCCAGCAGCTTGAGTAGCAGCGAAGAGTACTTC,CASSLSSSEEYF
TRBV9,many,TRBJ1-4,NA,TGTGCCAGCAGCGTAGTAGGGGGTAGTGAAAAACTGTTTTTT,CASSVVGGSEKLFF
TRBV6-9,NA,TRBJ2-7,NA,TGTGCCAGCAGTTACCTCTACCTCTACGAGCAGTACTTC,CASSYLYLYEQYF